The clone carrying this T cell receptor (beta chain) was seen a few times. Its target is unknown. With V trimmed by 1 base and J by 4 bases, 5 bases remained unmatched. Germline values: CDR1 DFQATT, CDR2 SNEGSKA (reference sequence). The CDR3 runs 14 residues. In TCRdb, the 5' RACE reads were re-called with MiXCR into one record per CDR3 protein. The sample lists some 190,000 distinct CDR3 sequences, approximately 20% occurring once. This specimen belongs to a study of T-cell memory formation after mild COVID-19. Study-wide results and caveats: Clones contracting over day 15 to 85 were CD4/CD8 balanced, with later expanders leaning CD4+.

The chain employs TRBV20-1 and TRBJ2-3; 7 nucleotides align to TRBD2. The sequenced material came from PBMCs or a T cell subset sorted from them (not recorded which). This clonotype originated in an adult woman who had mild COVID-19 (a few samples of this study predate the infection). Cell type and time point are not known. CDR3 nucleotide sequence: TGCAGTGCTAGAGTGGGGGGGACGGCAGATACGCAGTATTTT. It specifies CSARVGGTADTQYF.